This T cell receptor beta chain was captured in a study of regulatory T cells in long-lasting Graves disease. Researchers made TCR beta libraries by using iRepertoire HTBI primers and running Arm-PCR on CDR3 regions. TCRdb independently ran MiXCR on the multiplex PCR reads; one entry per CDR3 protein. The sample carries more than 300,000 distinct CDR3 sequences, more than 20% recorded once. Time point defined: persistent/refractory GD, antithyroid drugs over 5 years with positive TRAb. Researchers made the TCR library from RNA that was extracted from PBMCs. Study-wide results and caveats: Persistent cases of Graves' showed reduced TCR diversity relative to newly diagnosed patients. A limited number of samples was an acknowledged limitation.

At least ten counts were recorded for this clonotype. Antigen unknown. Sequenced material: peripheral blood mononuclear cells (PBMCs), taken when the disease was refractory, from a patient treated with antithyroid drugs. The clonotype was recovered from a woman in her thirties or forties with Graves disease.

This CDR3 is CASSFSGLGPGPYEQYF. DNA for the CDR3: TGTGCCAGCAGTTTTTCAGGATTGGGACCGGGGCCCTACGAGCAGTACTTC. The chain links TRBV12-3 or TRBV12-4 to TRBJ2-7; D tentatively reads TRBD1 or TRBD2 (5 bases each). The CDR3 consists of 17 residues. The V and J ends lost 3 bases and 2 bases respectively, with 20 bases between them.